This paragraph covers one TCR beta chain sequence. Each participant's cohort was designated according to participant-reported clinical history. All recovered Cohort 3 donors got two negative PCRs, got clearance, or saw symptom resolution. Produced via immunoSEQ multiplex PCR; TCRdb's table is partial and in-frame only. This table has about 380,000 clones, roughly 91% appearing once. CDR1 and CDR2 from the germline V gene are SGHNT and YYREEE (reference sequence). This CDR3 spans 13 amino acids. V dropped 0 bases and J dropped 11; count of bases not matched to a gene: 5. This specimen comes from a study of blood T cell repertoires in COVID-19. For the study at large: In each case, the material was cDNA or gDNA derived from T cells, B-cell-depleted T cells, or PBMCs.

Sequences were obtained from PBMCs or T cells enriched from blood (not recorded which). The sequence was obtained from a woman younger than 35 who had recovered from COVID-19. V and J are TRBV5-4 and TRBJ1-1; 9 bases are shared with TRBD1. CDR3 bases: TGTGCCAGCAGCTTGGTTGACAGGGGGGAGGCTTTCTTT. Amino acid sequence: CASSLVDRGEAFF.